These 10 T cell receptor beta chains share one sample of origin, sequenced in a study of cytomegalovirus exposure and HLA in healthy donors. PCR used 60 Vbeta primers and 13 Jbeta primers. Clones were read by immunoSEQ multiplex PCR, and TCRdb kept only the in-frame ones, dropping some. The sample carries approximately 200,000 clones, approximately 83% recorded once. Sequences were obtained from PBMCs. The receptor set was obtained from a boy aged 2-15 years in good health and CMV-seronegative.

The chain combines TRBV4-2 with TRBJ2-3; 7 nucleotides line up with TRBD1. CDR1 and CDR2 from the germline V gene are LGHNA and YNFKEQ. This CDR3 is built from 14 residues. V lost 0 bases to trimming and J lost 6 bases; unmatched junction nucleotides: 3. CDR3 coding DNA: TGTGCCAGCAGCCAAGAAGAGGGGGCCGATACGCAGTATTTT. It yields the protein CASSQEEGADTQYF.

This clone was observed a handful of times. The rearrangement uses TRBV11-2 and TRBJ2-1; no clear D gene. CDR1 is SGHAT, CDR2 FQNNGV, per germline. The V end was cut by 6 bases, the J end by 5 bases, with 23 bases between. This CDR3 region has 17 residues. The CDR3 region is CASSASRKEPPHNEQFF. In nucleotides, the CDR3 is TGTGCCAGCAGTGCTTCGCGGAAGGAGCCTCCCCACAATGAGCAGTTCTTC.

The chain is built from TRBV9 and TRBJ2-2; D not resolved. Deletions cut 3 bases from V and 1 base from J, with 13 bases between. Per the germline V gene, CDR1 is SGDLS and CDR2 is YYNGEE. The CDR3 covers 16 residues. The CDR3 sequence is CASSASTWRNTGELFF. CDR3 in DNA: TGTGCCAGCAGCGCTAGTACATGGAGGAACACCGGGGAGCTGTTTTTT. Full variable domain (rest looked up from reference TRBV9 and TRBJ2-2): DSGVTQTPKHLITATGQRVTLRCSPRSGDLSVYWYQQSLDQGLQFLIQYYNGEERAKGNILERFSAQQFPDLHSELNLSSLELGDSALYFCASSASTWRNTGELFFGEGSRLTVL.

The chain recombines TRBV2 with TRBJ1-1; 10 bases fit TRBD1. The CDR3 totals 15 residues. Trimming removed 8 bases from V and 1 base from J; junction bases left unmatched: 7. Germline lookup yields CDR1 SNHLY and CDR2 FYNNEI. The CDR3 DNA reads as TGTGCCAGCCAGACAGGGGGCGGGCCGAACACTGAAGCTTTCTTT. This gives the protein CASQTGGGPNTEAFF. The complete variable domain, with remaining parts taken from reference TRBV2 and TRBJ1-1, reads EPEVTQTPSHQVTQMGQEVILRCVPISNHLYFYWYRQILGQKVEFLVSFYNNEISEKSEIFDDQFSVERPDGSNFTLKIRSTKLEDSAMYFCASQTGGGPNTEAFFGQGTRLTVV.

This clone is a singleton in its sample. A read error may account for a junction end that differs from germline. The V gene is TRBV7-9, the J gene TRBJ1-1, with 8 positions matching TRBD1. There are 16 residues in the CDR3. Germline V CDR1 and CDR2: SEHNR, FQNEAQ (reference sequence). In nucleotides, the CDR3 is TGTTCCAGCAGCTCCTTCATCGGACAGGGCCCCACTGAAGCTTTCTTT. This sequence encodes CSSSSFIGQGPTEAFF.

The J gene is TRBJ1-1, the V gene TRBV19, with a tentative D call TRBD1 (5 bases). The CDR3 is 13 residues long. Trimming stripped 1 base from V and 5 bases from J, with 8 bases between. Germline lookup yields CDR1 LNHDA and CDR2 SQIVND (reference sequence). The chain's CDR3 is CASSIGRATEAFF. The CDR3 DNA follows: TGTGCCAGTAGTATAGGCAGGGCGACTGAAGCTTTCTTT.

This clone was observed a handful of times. The chain employs TRBV30 and TRBJ1-2, with D maybe TRBD1 (5 bases). The CDR3 contains 13 residues. Germline CDR1 and CDR2: GTSNPN and SVGIG (reference sequence). The V end was cut by 0 bases, the J end by 8 bases, with 13 bases between. The CDR3 DNA sequence: TGTGCCTGGAGTGTACAGGAGGGGATCGGCTACACCTTC. The encoded protein is CAWSVQEGIGYTF.

V usage is TRBV15 and J usage is TRBJ2-7, with a tentative D call TRBD2 (6 bases). V lost 3 bases and J 3 bases, leaving 15 bases between the germline ends. CDR1 is LNHNV, CDR2 YYDKDF, per germline (reference sequence). This CDR3 comprises 15 residues. CDR3 loop: CATSSRESRDYEQYF. The CDR3 DNA reads TGTGCCACCAGCAGCCGGGAGTCTCGAGACTACGAGCAGTACTTC.

This chain joins TRBV4-2 and TRBJ2-3, with 15 nucleotides matching TRBD2. V was pared by 1 base and J by 5 bases, with 7 bases of the junction left unmatched. CDR1 is LGHNA, CDR2 YNFKEQ, per germline. The CDR3 is 18 amino acids. The CDR3 DNA sequence: TGTGCCAGCAGCCAAGGTGGACTAGCGGGGGGGGTCGGAGATACGCAGTATTTT. This translates into CASSQGGLAGGVGDTQYF.

V usage is TRBV6-5 and J usage is TRBJ1-4; 9 bases are shared with TRBD1. V lost 0 bases to trimming and J lost 5 bases; unmatched junction nucleotides: 1. The CDR3 runs 15 residues. CDR1 and CDR2 (germline): MNHEY, SVGAGI. The CDR3 protein is CASSYSGTGNEKLFF. The CDR3 region has the DNA TGTGCCAGCAGTTACTCCGGGACAGGGAATGAAAAACTGTTTTTT.